A selection of T cell receptor beta chains follows, all from one sample in a study of early T cells in non-severe SARS-CoV-2 infection. TCRdb processed the 5' RACE reads anew with MiXCR; each CDR3 protein has one entry. The sample lists about 50,000 distinct CDR3 sequences; less than 9.5% were seen once. This specimen was whole blood, taken at baseline. The source is an adult who was a healthcare worker with PCR-confirmed SARS-CoV-2 infection or an uninfected control (not recorded which). The conserved cysteine and the conserved F or W are not part of the CDR3 here. Fields, in order: D gene, V gene, clone size, J gene, CDR3 protein. D genes are given only for firm matches. Size is stated for part of the rows, as once, few or many counts, or as a class when the clone is expanded.

>NA|TRBV6-2/TRBV6-3|few|TRBJ2-1
ASSYIGNEQF
>TRBD1|TRBV7-9|NA|TRBJ1-2
ASSLAGQGYGYT
>NA|TRBV7-9|many|TRBJ2-1
ASTDTAYNEQF
>NA|TRBV11-2|many|TRBJ2-3
ASSPGTFYTQY
>NA|TRBV29-1|NA|TRBJ1-3
SVAGPGNTIY
>TRBD2|TRBV24-1|NA|TRBJ2-1
ATSDEGSGRGYSYNEQF
>TRBD1|TRBV5-4|NA|TRBJ2-7
ASSRTGPTYEQY
>TRBD2|TRBV5-4|NA|TRBJ2-7
ASSPGTSVSYEQY
>TRBD2|TRBV7-2|NA|TRBJ2-7
ASSLPSGGASYEQY
>TRBD1|TRBV7-9|NA|TRBJ1-2
ASSVRQGSYGYT
>NA|TRBV11-1|NA|TRBJ1-1
ASSLGVQGLNTEAF
>NA|TRBV5-5|NA|TRBJ2-3
ASRPASADTQY
>NA|TRBV28|many|TRBJ2-5
ASSLPERGQETQY
>TRBD1|TRBV11-2|NA|TRBJ1-6
ASSLDMGTGISPLH
>NA|TRBV7-9|NA|TRBJ1-5
ASHNGGDQPQH
>NA|TRBV18|many|TRBJ2-7
ASSPPGRQQYEQY
>NA|TRBV11-2|many|TRBJ1-2
ASSLAVGTSYGYT
>NA|TRBV7-8|few|TRBJ2-3
ASSLASTDTQY
>TRBD1|TRBV5-1|NA|TRBJ2-3
ASSGQGYTDTQY
>NA|TRBV18|NA|TRBJ2-5
ASSPGTLETQY
>NA|TRBV2|NA|TRBJ2-3
ASTTDGPASTDTQY
>NA|TRBV6-6|NA|TRBJ1-1
ASSPLEGNTEAF
>TRBD1|TRBV29-1|NA|TRBJ2-7
SVEDTRTGAYEQY
>TRBD2|TRBV7-9|NA|TRBJ2-5
ASSLKRLAEETQY
>NA|TRBV28|many|TRBJ1-1
ASSLGGHKNTEAF
>TRBD1|TRBV7-2|few|TRBJ2-1
ASSSAALTRTGAAYNEQF
>TRBD2|TRBV18|NA|TRBJ2-7
ASFETGTSGSSYEQY
>NA|TRBV30|NA|TRBJ1-1
AWNQGNTEAF
>NA|TRBV20-1|NA|TRBJ2-7
SAPGRLDSYEQY
>TRBD1|TRBV7-2|NA|TRBJ2-5
ASSLAFTGAQETQY
>NA|TRBV7-2|NA|TRBJ1-2
ASRTGTYNYGYT
>TRBD2|TRBV5-5|few|TRBJ2-3
ASSSSLWRESTDTQY
>NA|TRBV20-1|many|TRBJ2-1
SAFHGYLGNEQF
>TRBD2|TRBV20-1|NA|TRBJ2-7
SAPTSGRGSEQY
>NA|TRBV30|once|TRBJ2-4
ALGGYGDIQY
>NA|TRBV20-1|few|TRBJ2-3
SASRGIRTDTQY
>NA|TRBV5-1|many|TRBJ1-3
ASSLEGSSGNTIY
>NA|TRBV5-1|many|TRBJ1-2
ASSLEADYGYT
>TRBD2|TRBV10-3|few|TRBJ2-3
AISEQEAGGDTQY
>NA|TRBV20-1|few|TRBJ1-1
SPPSGNTEAF
>NA|TRBV24-1|NA|TRBJ2-3
ATRGPLSDTQY
>NA|TRBV6-2/TRBV6-3|many|TRBJ2-1
ASRSYNEQF
>NA|TRBV7-2|NA|TRBJ1-4
ASSLVRGNEKLF
>TRBD1|TRBV7-9|NA|TRBJ1-4
ASSTGGGQNEKLF
>NA|TRBV7-9|few|TRBJ2-3
ASNLFTDTQY
>NA|TRBV11-2|many|TRBJ2-3
ASSSTRRQSTDTQY
>NA|TRBV11-2|many|TRBJ2-1
ASSTSNNEQF
>NA|TRBV20-1|NA|TRBJ1-1
SARTENTEAF
>TRBD1|TRBV6-6|NA|TRBJ1-5
ASSAGTGNQPQH
>NA|TRBV12-3/TRBV12-4|many|TRBJ2-3
ASSHGTRTTDTQY
>NA|TRBV10-3|few|TRBJ2-1
AISRPGPLLF
>TRBD1|TRBV5-6|many|TRBJ1-1
ASSLGQGRTEAF
>NA|TRBV4-1|NA|TRBJ1-4
ASSQAYGLHEKLF
>NA|TRBV12-3/TRBV12-4|many|TRBJ2-1
ASSRADEQF
>TRBD1|TRBV6-2/TRBV6-3|few|TRBJ2-5
ASRPQPGTEIQETQY
>NA|TRBV27|few|TRBJ2-1
ASSPLTHEQF
>NA|TRBV28|NA|TRBJ1-6
ASSPPFGEGSPLH
>TRBD2|TRBV7-3|NA|TRBJ2-7
ASSLTFASGKYEQY